This T cell receptor beta chain was recorded in a study of CD8 T cells in ankylosing spondylitis. Study conclusions and caveats: In ankylosing spondylitis blood, a motif of roughly 8 highly homologous TCR beta variants appeared characteristic. There was reportedly significant enrichment of clones that were disease-linked in matched ankylosing spondylitis synovial fluid.

The CDR3 totals 15 residues. V was pared by 4 bases and J by 4 bases, with 8 bases of the junction left unmatched. Germline CDR1 reads SGHRS; CDR2 reads YFSETQ. Remarks on this clonotype: Its antigen is as yet unknown.

For TCR beta, libraries came from quantitative 5'-RACE with molecular barcodes. Each CDR3 protein gets one entry after TCRdb re-called the 5' RACE reads with MiXCR. The sample includes approximately 440,000 distinct CDR3 sequences, 15% to 20% seen only once; the top ten take approximately 1%. Sequenced material: blood, either unsorted or a sorted T cell fraction (not recorded which). The gene calls are TRBV5-1 and TRBJ1-2; 9 nucleotides agree with TRBD1. The clonotype comes from a male donor with ankylosing spondylitis. The CDR3 nucleotides are TGCGCCAGCAGCCCCCACAGGGGGCACGCCTATGGCTACACCTTC. Its translation: CASSPHRGHAYGYTF.